This T cell receptor beta chain was documented in a study of resident and recirculating memory T cells in vitiligo. The germline V gene has CDR1 GTSNPN and CDR2 SVGIG (reference sequence). Trimming cost V 8 bases and J 5 bases, with 11 bases left between them. The CDR3 extends over 11 amino acids. The method was immunoSEQ multiplex PCR; TCRdb's version includes in-frame clones alone and lacks a portion of them. Among 35,000 to 45,000 clones listed, about 93% were seen once. The TCR sequence derives from a male donor with vitiligo. The sequenced sample was blood. The V gene is TRBV30, the J gene TRBJ2-3, with D perhaps matching TRBD2 (5 bases). DNA of the CDR3: TGTGCCCACGCCCGGGAAGATACGCAGTATTTT. It codes for CAHAREDTQYF.